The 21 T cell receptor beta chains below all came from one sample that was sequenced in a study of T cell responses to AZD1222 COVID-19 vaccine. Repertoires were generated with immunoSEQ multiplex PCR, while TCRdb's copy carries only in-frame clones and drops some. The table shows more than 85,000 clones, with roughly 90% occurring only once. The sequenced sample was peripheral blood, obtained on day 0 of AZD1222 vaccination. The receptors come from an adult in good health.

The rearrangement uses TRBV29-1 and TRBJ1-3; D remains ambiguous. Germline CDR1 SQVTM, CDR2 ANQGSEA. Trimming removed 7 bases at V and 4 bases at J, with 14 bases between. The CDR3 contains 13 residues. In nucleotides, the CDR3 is TGCAGCGCCCAGAACCCGGGGGGAAACACCATATATTTT. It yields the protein CSAQNPGGNTIYF.

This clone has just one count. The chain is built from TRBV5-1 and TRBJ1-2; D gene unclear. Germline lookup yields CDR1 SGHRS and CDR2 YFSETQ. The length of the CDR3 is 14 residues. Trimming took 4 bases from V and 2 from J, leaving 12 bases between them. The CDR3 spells CASSHYGRNYGYTF. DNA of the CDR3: TGCGCCAGCAGCCACTACGGCAGAAACTATGGCTACACCTTC. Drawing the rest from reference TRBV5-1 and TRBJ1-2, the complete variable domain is KAGVTQTPRYLIKTRGQQVTLSCSPISGHRSVSWYQQTPGQGLQFLFEYFSETQRNKGNFPGRFSGRQFSNSRSEMNVSTLELGDSALYLCASSHYGRNYGYTFGSGTRLTVV.

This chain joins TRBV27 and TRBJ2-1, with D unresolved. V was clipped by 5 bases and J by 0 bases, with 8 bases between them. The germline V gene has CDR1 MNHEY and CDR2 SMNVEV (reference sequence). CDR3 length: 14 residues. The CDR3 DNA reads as TGTGCCAGCAGTCCCCCCAGCTCCTACAATGAGCAGTTCTTC. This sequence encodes CASSPPSSYNEQFF.

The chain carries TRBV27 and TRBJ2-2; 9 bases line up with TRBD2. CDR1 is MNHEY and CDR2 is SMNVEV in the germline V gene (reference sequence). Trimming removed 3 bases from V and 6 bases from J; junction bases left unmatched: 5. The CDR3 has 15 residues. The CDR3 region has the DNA TGTGCCAGCAGTTTTGCTAGCGGGACCGCCGGGGAGCTGTTTTTT. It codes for CASSFASGTAGELFF.

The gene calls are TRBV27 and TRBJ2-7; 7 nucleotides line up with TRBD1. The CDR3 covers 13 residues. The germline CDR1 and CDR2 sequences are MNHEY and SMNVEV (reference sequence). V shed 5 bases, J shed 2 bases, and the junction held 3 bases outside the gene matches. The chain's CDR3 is CASSNRGAYEQYF. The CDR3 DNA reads TGTGCCAGCAGTAACAGGGGCGCCTACGAGCAGTACTTC.

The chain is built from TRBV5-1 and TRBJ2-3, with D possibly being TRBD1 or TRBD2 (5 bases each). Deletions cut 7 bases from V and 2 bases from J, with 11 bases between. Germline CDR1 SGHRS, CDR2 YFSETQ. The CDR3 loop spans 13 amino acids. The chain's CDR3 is CASRRDHTDTQYF. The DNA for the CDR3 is TGCGCCAGCCGTCGGGACCACACAGATACGCAGTATTTT. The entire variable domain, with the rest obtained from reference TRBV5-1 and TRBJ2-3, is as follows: KAGVTQTPRYLIKTRGQQVTLSCSPISGHRSVSWYQQTPGQGLQFLFEYFSETQRNKGNFPGRFSGRQFSNSRSEMNVSTLELGDSALYLCASRRDHTDTQYFGPGTRLTVL.

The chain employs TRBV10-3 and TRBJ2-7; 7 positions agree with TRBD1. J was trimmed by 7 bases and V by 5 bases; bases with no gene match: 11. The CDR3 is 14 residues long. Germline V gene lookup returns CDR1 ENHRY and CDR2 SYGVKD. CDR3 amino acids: CAISSGQNTGEQYF. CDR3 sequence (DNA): TGTGCCATCAGTTCGGGACAGAACACCGGGGAGCAGTACTTC.

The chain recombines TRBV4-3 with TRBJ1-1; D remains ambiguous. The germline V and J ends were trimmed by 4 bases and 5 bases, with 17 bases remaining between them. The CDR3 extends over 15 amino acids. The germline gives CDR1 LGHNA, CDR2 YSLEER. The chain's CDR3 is CASSREGPGITEAFF. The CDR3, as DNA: TGCGCCAGCAGCCGGGAAGGTCCGGGGATAACTGAAGCTTTCTTT.

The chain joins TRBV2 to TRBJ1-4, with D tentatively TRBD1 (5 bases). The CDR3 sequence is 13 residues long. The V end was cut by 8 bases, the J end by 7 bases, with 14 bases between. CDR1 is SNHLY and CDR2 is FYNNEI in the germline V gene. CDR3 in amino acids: CASEGTSSEKLFF. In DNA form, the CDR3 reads TGTGCCAGCGAGGGGACCTCAAGTGAAAAACTGTTTTTT.

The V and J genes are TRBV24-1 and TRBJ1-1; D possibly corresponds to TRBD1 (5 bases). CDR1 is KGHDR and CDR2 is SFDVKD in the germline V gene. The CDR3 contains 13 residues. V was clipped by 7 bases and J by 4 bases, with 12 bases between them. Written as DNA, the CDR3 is TGTGCCACCAGGGCGCCGGGGGTCACTGAAGCTTTCTTT. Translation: CATRAPGVTEAFF.

CDR3 residues: CASSGQGNGNTIYF. CDR3 coding DNA: TGTGCCAGCAGTGGACAGGGGAATGGAAACACCATATATTTT. V and J are TRBV2 and TRBJ1-3; TRBD1 matches 8 bases. Germline CDR1 is SNHLY and CDR2 is FYNNEI. The CDR3 consists of 14 residues. Unmatched junction bases numbered 2, after V lost 4 bases and J lost 3 bases.

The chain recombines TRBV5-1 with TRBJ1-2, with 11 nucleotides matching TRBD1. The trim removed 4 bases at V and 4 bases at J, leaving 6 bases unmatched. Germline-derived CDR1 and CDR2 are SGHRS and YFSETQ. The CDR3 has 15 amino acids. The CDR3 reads CASSLGTGGSYGYTF. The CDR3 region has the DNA TGCGCCAGCAGCCTCGGGACAGGGGGTAGCTATGGCTACACCTTC. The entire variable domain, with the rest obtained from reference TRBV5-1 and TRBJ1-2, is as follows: KAGVTQTPRYLIKTRGQQVTLSCSPISGHRSVSWYQQTPGQGLQFLFEYFSETQRNKGNFPGRFSGRQFSNSRSEMNVSTLELGDSALYLCASSLGTGGSYGYTFGSGTRLTVV.

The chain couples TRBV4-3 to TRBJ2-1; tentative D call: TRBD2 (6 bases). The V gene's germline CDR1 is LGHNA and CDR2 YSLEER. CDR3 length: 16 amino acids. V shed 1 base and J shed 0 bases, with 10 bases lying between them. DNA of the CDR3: TGCGCCAGCAGCCAAGTTTTGGGGGGCTCCTACAATGAGCAGTTCTTC. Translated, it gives CASSQVLGGSYNEQFF.

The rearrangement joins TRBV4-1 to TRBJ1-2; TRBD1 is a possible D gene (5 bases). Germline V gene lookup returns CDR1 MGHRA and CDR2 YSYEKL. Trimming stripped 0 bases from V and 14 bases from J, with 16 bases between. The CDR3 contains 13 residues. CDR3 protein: CASSQERGPSRTF. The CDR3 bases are TGCGCCAGCAGCCAAGAAAGGGGCCCGTCGAGGACCTTC.

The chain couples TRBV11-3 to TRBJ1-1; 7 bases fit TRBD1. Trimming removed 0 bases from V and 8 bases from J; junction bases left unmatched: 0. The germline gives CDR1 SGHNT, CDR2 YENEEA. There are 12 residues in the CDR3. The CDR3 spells CASSLDRGEAFF. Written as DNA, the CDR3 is TGTGCCAGCAGCTTAGACAGGGGGGAAGCTTTCTTT.

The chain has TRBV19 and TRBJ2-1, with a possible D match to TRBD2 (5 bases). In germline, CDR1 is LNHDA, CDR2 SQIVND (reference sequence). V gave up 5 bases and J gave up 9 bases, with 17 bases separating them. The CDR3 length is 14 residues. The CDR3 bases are TGTGCCAGTAGTCCCGGCGGCGGTGCGGGTGAGCAGTTCTTC. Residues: CASSPGGGAGEQFF.

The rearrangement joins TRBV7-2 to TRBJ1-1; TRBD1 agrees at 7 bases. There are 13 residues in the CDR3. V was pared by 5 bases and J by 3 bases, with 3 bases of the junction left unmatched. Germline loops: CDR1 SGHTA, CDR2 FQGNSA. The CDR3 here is CASSPQGDTEAFF. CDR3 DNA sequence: TGTGCCAGCAGCCCCCAGGGGGACACTGAAGCTTTCTTT.

CDR3 in DNA: TGTGCCAGCAGCCCGAGACAGCTCTATGGCTACACCTTC. Its translation is CASSPRQLYGYTF. The chain joins TRBV28 to TRBJ1-2; D may be TRBD1 (5 bases). This CDR3 comprises 13 residues. With 6 bases removed from V and 4 bases from J, the gap between germline ends came to 12 bases. The germline gives CDR1 MDHEN, CDR2 SYDVKM.

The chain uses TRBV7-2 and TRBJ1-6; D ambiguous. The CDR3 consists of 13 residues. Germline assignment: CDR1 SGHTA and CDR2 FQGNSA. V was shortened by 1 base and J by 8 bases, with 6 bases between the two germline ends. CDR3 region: CASSLVSDSPLHF. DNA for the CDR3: TGTGCCAGCAGCTTAGTGTCGGATTCACCCCTCCACTTT.

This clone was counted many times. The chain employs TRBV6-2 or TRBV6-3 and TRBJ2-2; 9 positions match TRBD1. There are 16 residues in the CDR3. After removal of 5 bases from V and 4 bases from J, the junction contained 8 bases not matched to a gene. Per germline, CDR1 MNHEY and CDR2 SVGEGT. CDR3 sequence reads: CASSTNRGRVTGELFF. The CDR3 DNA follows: TGTGCCAGCAGTACTAACAGGGGGCGGGTCACCGGGGAGCTGTTTTTT.

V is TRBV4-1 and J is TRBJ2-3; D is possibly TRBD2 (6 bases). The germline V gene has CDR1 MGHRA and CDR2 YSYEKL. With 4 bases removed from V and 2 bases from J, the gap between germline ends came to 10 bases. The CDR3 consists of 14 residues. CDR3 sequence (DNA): TGCGCCAGCAGCCGGCTAGCGCCCACAGATACGCAGTATTTT. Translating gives CASSRLAPTDTQYF.